This T cell receptor (beta chain) was observed in a study of blood T cell repertoires in COVID-19. Study-wide context: Sites in the United States, Italy and Spain provided acute and convalescent COVID-19 samples. In each case, the material was cDNA or gDNA derived from T cells, B-cell-depleted T cells, or PBMCs.

CDR3 size: 16 residues. Germline values: CDR1 SQVTM, CDR2 ANQGSEA. Trimming took 5 bases from V and 4 from J; bases not matched to a gene: 8. How the authors handled the data: By means of reference gene primer amplification, nucleated cell counts were estimated. Here immunoSEQ multiplex PCR was the method, and the copy in TCRdb shows in-frame clones only, minus some. The D gene and trimming were derived from the DNA, and the V and J assignments and clone size from that table. The sample yields about 89,000 clones, around 88% seen once. The clonotype comes from a man aged 55 to 70 with acute or convalescent COVID-19. The source material was peripheral blood. The rearrangement joins TRBV29-1 to TRBJ2-7; 16 bases agree with TRBD2. For the CDR3, the DNA is TGCAGCGTTATGGGGACTAGCGGGAGGGTAAGATACGAGCAGTACTTC. It specifies CSVMGTSGRVRYEQYF.